The T cell receptor (beta chain) under discussion was sequenced for a study of control samples from healthy donors and cancer patients. Some clones are missing from TCRdb's copy, which holds only in-frame ones; the method was immunoSEQ multiplex PCR. Of approximately 190,000 clones in the sample, roughly nine tenths are singletons; the top ten hold approximately 1.8%. CDR3 size: 13 residues. V shed 1 base and J shed 6 bases, with 7 bases lying between them. The germline gives CDR1 LGHDT, CDR2 YNNKEL (reference sequence). The J gene is TRBJ1-3, the V gene TRBV3-1 (or the pseudogene TRBV3-2); D unresolved. The sequencing sample was made of blood. This sequence originates from a young man in good health. CDR3 amino acids: CASSQGWANTIYF. CDR3 sequence (DNA): TGTGCCAGCAGCCAAGGGTGGGCAAACACCATATATTTT.